This T cell receptor beta chain appears in the sequencing data of a study of CXCR4 blockade with PD-1 therapy in pancreatic cancer. Whole-study findings and limits: Intratumoral clonality (mean approximately 0.15) exceeded healthy blood (roughly 0.05) but did not track survival. Antigen-specificity overlap of convergent dominant clones remained unconfirmed. Clone frequency correlated with its number of distinct nucleotide rearrangements.

Germline CDR1 is LNHDA and CDR2 is SQIVND (reference sequence). With V trimmed by 6 bases and J by 2 bases, 13 bases remained unmatched. This CDR3 region has 17 residues. Only in-frame clones appear in the TCRdb table, and some are missing; sequencing was by immunoSEQ multiplex PCR. This sample has around 15,000 clones, with over 60% found just once. As regards this clone: Its antigen is currently unknown.

Sequenced sample: tumor tissue. The sequence was obtained from a human donor with pancreatic ductal adenocarcinoma. This sequence joins TRBV19 and TRBJ2-7; 10 bases align to TRBD1. The CDR3 DNA reads as TGTGCCAGTAGCTTACTTGTATCCGGACAGGGGGCCTACGAGCAGTACTTC. It translates to CASSLLVSGQGAYEQYF.